These 10 T cell receptor beta chains originate from one sample sequenced in a study of STAT3 mutations in large granular lymphocyte leukemia. Study results and caveats: At least one immunodominant TCR beta clonotype appeared in every T-cell large granular lymphocyte leukemia patient.

These receptors lack a known antigen. The method was immunoSEQ multiplex PCR; TCRdb's version includes in-frame clones alone and lacks a portion of them. Altogether more than 3,500 clones are present, about 80% being singletons, with the ten largest covering 80% to 90%. The source material was peripheral blood mononuclear cells. Receptors were obtained from a boy aged 10-17 years with T-cell large granular lymphocyte leukemia. Some clones in this sample may be carry-over from other donors' samples.

This clone was found a few times. J is TRBJ2-7 and V is TRBV30; D not certain. CDR1 is GTSNPN, CDR2 SVGIG, per germline (reference sequence). The CDR3 runs 13 residues. Trimming pared 0 bases from V and 3 bases from J, leaving 9 bases between. The CDR3 bases are TGTGCCTGGAGTGTAAGATGGAACTACGAGCAGTACTTC. Residues: CAWSVRWNYEQYF.

The J gene is TRBJ1-2, the V gene TRBV30, with no clear D. This CDR3 is built from 13 residues. Trimming took off 0 bases at V and 2 bases at J, with 7 bases between the two ends. Per germline, CDR1 GTSNPN and CDR2 SVGIG (reference sequence). This CDR3 reads CAWSVDENYGYTF. The CDR3 DNA follows: TGTGCCTGGAGTGTAGATGAAAACTATGGCTACACCTTC.

This clone was observed a few times. The chain combines TRBV6-1 with TRBJ2-1; 12 nucleotides agree with TRBD2. Germline V CDR1 and CDR2: MNHNS, SASEGT. The CDR3 spans 15 residues. V trimming: 2 bases; J trimming: 4 bases; junction bases outside the gene matches: 0. DNA for the CDR3: TGTGCCAGCAGTGAACTAGCGGGGGGGTACAATGAGCAGTTCTTC. Its translation: CASSELAGGYNEQFF.

The rearrangement uses TRBV30 and TRBJ1-1; 8 nucleotides agree with TRBD1. Germline CDR1 GTSNPN, CDR2 SVGIG (reference sequence). J gave up 6 bases and V 6 bases, and 9 bases lay outside the gene matches. There are 13 residues in the CDR3. CDR3 region: CACPGTGVAEAFF. CDR3 sequence (DNA): TGTGCCTGCCCCGGGACAGGAGTTGCTGAAGCTTTCTTT.

This clone has just one count. This rearrangement joins TRBV4-2 to TRBJ1-2; 10 bases are shared with TRBD1. The CDR3 has 17 residues. With V trimmed by 4 bases and J by 8 bases, 16 bases remained unmatched. Germline V gene data show CDR1 as LGHNA and CDR2 as YNFKEQ. The CDR3 sequence is CASSPTGTGTGADGYTF. As DNA, the CDR3 is TGTGCCAGCAGCCCGACGGGTACCGGGACAGGGGCGGACGGCTACACCTTC.

The chain uses TRBV29-1 and TRBJ2-5, with no clear D. Trimming removed 6 bases from V and 2 bases from J, with 7 bases in between. The CDR3 is made up of 11 amino acids. Germline CDR1 and CDR2: SQVTM and ANQGSEA. The CDR3 sequence: CSVWAQETQYF. In DNA form, the CDR3 reads TGCAGCGTCTGGGCTCAAGAGACCCAGTACTTC.

The genes are TRBV30 and TRBJ2-7, with D hard to call. Germline V gives CDR1 GTSNPN, CDR2 SVGIG (reference sequence). With 5 bases removed from V and 3 bases from J, the gap between germline ends came to 11 bases. The CDR3 covers 12 residues. Here the CDR3 reads CAWFWFCYEQYF. The DNA of the CDR3 is TGTGCCTGGTTTTGGTTCTGCTACGAGCAGTACTTC. Full variable domain (outside the CDR3, taken from reference TRBV30 and TRBJ2-7): SQTIHQWPATLVQPVGSPLSLECTVEGTSNPNLYWYRQAAGRGLQLLFYSVGIGQISSEVPQNLSASRPQDRQFILSSKKLLLSDSGFYLCAWFWFCYEQYFGPGTRLTVT.

This chain uses TRBV29-1 with TRBJ2-7, with TRBD2 matching 9 bases. The CDR3 loop spans 13 amino acids. From germline, CDR1 is SQVTM and CDR2 ANQGSEA. V trimming: 6 bases; J trimming: 7 bases; junction bases outside the gene matches: 10. The CDR3 spells CSVSGLAGYEQYF. CDR3 nucleotides: TGCAGCGTATCGGGTCTAGCGGGATATGAGCAGTACTTC.

The chain combines TRBV30 with TRBJ2-7, with D perhaps TRBD1 (6 bases). V lost 7 bases and J 6 bases, leaving 19 bases between the germline ends. The germline CDR1 and CDR2 sequences are GTSNPN and SVGIG (reference sequence). The CDR3 is 13 amino acids. The CDR3 DNA reads as TGTGCCTCCACCGAGACAGGCCTCGGCGAGCAGTACTTC. Translation: CASTETGLGEQYF.

V and J are TRBV5-1 and TRBJ2-4, with TRBD1 matching over 8 bases. The CDR3 runs 15 residues. V was clipped by 3 bases and J by 2 bases; unmatched bases: 4. CDR1 SGHRS and CDR2 YFSETQ come from the germline V gene. The CDR3 DNA is TGCGCCAGCAGCTCCCGACAGGGGACCAAAAACATTCAGTACTTC. It is translated as CASSSRQGTKNIQYF.